Listed here is a single TCR beta chain. Its antigen remains unknown. The data stem from a study of blood T cells in healthy people across ages. The study, taken as a whole, reports: Aged donors had fewer naive CD4+ cells and lower diversity than long-lived donors. Percentage of naive T cells showed a strong correlation with TCR beta diversity.

Samples each had at least 5.5 micrograms of total RNA extracted. Germline V lookup: CDR1 DFQATT, CDR2 SNEGSKA (reference sequence). The CDR3 is 13 residues long. Trimming removed 4 bases from V and 2 bases from J, with 10 bases in between. Next came a second PCR, run for about 6 to 12 cycles, which used a sample-barcoded 5' primer along with a J-beta primer mix. TCRdb independently ran MiXCR on the 5' RACE reads; one entry per CDR3 protein. In the table there are 1,300,000 or so distinct CDR3 sequences, 45% to 70% of which are singletons. Sequenced material: blood. The chain employs TRBV20-1 and TRBJ2-3; D assignment may be TRBD1 or TRBD2 (6 bases each). The receptor's source is a man between 18 and 29 years old in good health. The CDR3 nucleotides are TGCAGTGCTACGGGGGCTTACACAGATACGCAGTATTTT. Translated: CSATGAYTDTQYF.